These T cell receptor beta chains were read from a single sample in a study of cytomegalovirus exposure and HLA in healthy donors. The method was immunoSEQ multiplex PCR; TCRdb's version includes in-frame clones alone and lacks a portion of them. The table shows some 90,000 clones, with just under 80% occurring only once. The sample taken for sequencing was PBMCs. The origin of the receptors is a woman aged 40 to 49 in good health and CMV-seronegative. Each CDR3 is given with its conserved first and last residue. D genes are given only for firm matches. Where a row states a size, it is once, few, many or the class of an expanded clone; other rows omit it.

v_gene,j_gene,abundance,d_gene,CDR3aa,CDR3nt
TRBV9,TRBJ2-7,NA,TRBD2,CASSVESGRVYEQYF,TGTGCCAGCAGCGTAGAGAGCGGGAGGGTCTACGAGCAGTACTTC
TRBV7-6,TRBJ2-7,few,NA,CASSLRGGAHEQYF,TGTGCCAGCAGCTTAAGGGGGGGAGCCCACGAGCAGTACTTC
TRBV14,TRBJ1-1,NA,NA,CASSHRQLNTEAFF,TGTGCCAGCAGTCACAGACAGTTAAACACTGAAGCTTTCTTT
TRBV6-6,TRBJ1-2,NA,NA,CASSYFGQGEGYTF,TGTGCCAGCAGTTACTTCGGACAAGGAGAAGGCTACACCTTC
TRBV5-4,TRBJ2-5,once,TRBD2,CASSPRLAGVEGKETQYF,TGTGCCAGCAGCCCCCGACTAGCGGGAGTAGAGGGAAAAGAGACCCAGTACTTC
TRBV7-9,TRBJ2-1,few,TRBD2,CASSPTSGLHNEQFF,TGTGCCAGCAGCCCCACTAGCGGGCTTCACAATGAGCAGTTCTTC
TRBV10-3,TRBJ1-6,NA,NA,CAISEGSGGSNSPLHF,TGTGCCATCAGTGAGGGATCGGGAGGTTCGAATTCACCCCTCCACTTT
TRBV27,TRBJ2-1,once,NA,CASANNYNEQFF,TGTGCCAGCGCCAACAACTACAATGAGCAGTTCTTC
TRBV18,TRBJ2-7,NA,NA,CASSPRGSSAYEQYF,TGTGCCAGCTCACCAAGGGGCAGTTCAGCCTACGAGCAGTACTTC
TRBV19,TRBJ1-1,NA,NA,CASSQTGRDTEAFF,TGTGCCAGTAGTCAAACAGGGAGGGACACTGAAGCTTTCTTT
TRBV5-1,TRBJ2-7,once,TRBD2,CASSLGSGGPEQYF,TGCGCCAGCAGCTTGGGTTCGGGAGGGCCGGAGCAGTACTTC
TRBV28,TRBJ2-1,NA,TRBD2,CASRMLGAGGRSLGNEQFF,TGTGCCAGCAGGATGTTGGGAGCGGGAGGCCGCTCGTTGGGCAATGAGCAGTTCTTC
TRBV5-4,TRBJ2-1,NA,NA,CASSPRGGLLSYNEQFF,TGTGCCAGCAGCCCTAGGGGGGGACTCTTATCCTACAATGAGCAGTTCTTC
TRBV29-1,TRBJ1-2,few,TRBD1,CSVETGTGTNTF,TGCAGCGTTGAAACCGGGACAGGGACAAACACCTTC
TRBV29-1,TRBJ2-7,NA,NA,CSVEGHRSYEQYF,TGCAGCGTTGAGGGACACCGCTCCTACGAGCAGTACTTC
TRBV7-2,TRBJ2-2,NA,TRBD1,CASSYGTGLGTGELFF,TGTGCCAGCAGCTACGGGACAGGGTTAGGCACCGGGGAGCTGTTTTTT
TRBV6-1,TRBJ2-2,few,NA,CAIRNRQVWTGELFF,TGTGCCATCAGGAACCGACAGGTCTGGACCGGGGAGCTGTTTTTT
TRBV7-3,TRBJ2-2,NA,NA,CASSSNRDSNTGELFF,TGTGCCAGCAGTTCAAATCGGGACTCCAACACCGGGGAGCTGTTTTTT
TRBV29-1,TRBJ2-3,NA,TRBD1,CSAEDRGRDAQYF,TGCAGCGCCGAGGACAGGGGCCGAGATGCGCAGTATTTT
TRBV7-2,TRBJ1-1,few,TRBD1,CAVKTGTMNTEAFF,TGTGCCGTTAAGACAGGGACGATGAACACTGAAGCTTTCTTT
TRBV11-2,TRBJ1-3,NA,TRBD1,CASGTGAFSGNTIYF,TGTGCCAGCGGGACAGGGGCCTTCTCTGGAAACACCATATATTTT
TRBV29-1,TRBJ2-1,NA,NA,CSVEVFGWATTSYNEQFF,TGCAGCGTTGAAGTTTTCGGCTGGGCGACAACCTCCTACAATGAGCAGTTCTTC
TRBV6-6,TRBJ1-5,NA,NA,CASSISGDQPQHF,TGTGCCAGCAGTATCTCAGGGGATCAGCCCCAGCATTTT
TRBV27,TRBJ1-1,NA,NA,CASSLSGGKREAFF,TGTGCCAGCAGTTTATCGGGGGGAAAGAGGGAAGCTTTCTTT
TRBV6-5,TRBJ1-4,few,NA,CASSHPGLTLFF,TGTGCCAGCAGCCATCCCGGACTGACGCTGTTTTTT
TRBV19,TRBJ1-1,NA,NA,CASNRNTEAFF,TGTGCCAGTAACAGGAATACTGAAGCTTTCTTT
TRBV5-4,TRBJ2-1,once,NA,CASSLLLRNEQFF,TGTGCCAGCTCCCTATTGCTGCGTAATGAGCAGTTCTTC
TRBV5-1,TRBJ2-7,NA,TRBD2,CASRKSGTSYEQYF,TGCGCCAGCAGAAAGAGCGGGACCTCCTACGAGCAGTACTTC
TRBV6-6,TRBJ1-4,NA,TRBD1,CASSFRQGWEKLFF,TGTGCCAGCAGTTTTCGACAGGGTTGGGAAAAACTGTTTTTT
TRBV30,TRBJ1-1,few,NA,CAWILSGTEAFF,TGTGCCTGGATTCTGTCCGGGACTGAAGCTTTCTTT
TRBV2,TRBJ2-3,few,TRBD2,CASSERVAGDTQYF,TGTGCCAGCAGTGAACGGGTAGCGGGAGATACGCAGTATTTT
TRBV7-9,TRBJ2-4,once,NA,CASRPGAKNIQYF,TGTGCCAGCAGGCCGGGGGCCAAAAACATTCAGTACTTC
TRBV4-3,TRBJ1-2,few,NA,CASSQGRVSYGYTF,TGCGCCAGCAGCCAAGGCAGGGTTTCCTATGGCTACACCTTC
TRBV7-9,TRBJ2-5,NA,NA,CSSSAQGLTVQETQYF,TGTTCCAGCAGCGCCCAAGGACTGACTGTCCAAGAGACCCAGTACTTC
TRBV28,TRBJ2-7,NA,TRBD1,CASRGTGTSYEQYF,TGTGCCAGCAGGGGGACAGGGACTTCCTACGAGCAGTACTTC
TRBV28,TRBJ1-2,NA,TRBD1,CASTSLDRLVPREHGYTF,TGTGCCAGCACTTCTCTGGACAGGCTTGTCCCTCGGGAGCATGGTTACACCTTC
TRBV5-4,TRBJ1-1,NA,NA,CASSFVQGRNTEAFF,TGTGCCAGCAGCTTTGTTCAGGGGAGAAACACTGAAGCTTTCTTT
TRBV5-1,TRBJ2-7,NA,NA,CASSLVGATYEQYF,TGCGCCAGCAGCTTAGTAGGGGCTACCTACGAGCAGTACTTC
TRBV7-7,TRBJ1-3,once,NA,CASSPGLSGNTIYF,TGTGCCAGCAGCCCGGGACTCTCTGGAAACACCATATATTTT
TRBV5-4,TRBJ2-7,NA,TRBD2,CASSRSGIASYEQYF,TGTGCCAGCAGCAGAAGCGGGATAGCCTCCTACGAGCAGTACTTC
TRBV5-4,TRBJ2-1,few,TRBD1,CASRPVTTGNNEQFF,TGTGCCAGCAGGCCGGTAACGACAGGGAATAATGAGCAGTTCTTC
TRBV11-2,TRBJ2-1,NA,NA,CASSLGAVNEQFF,TGTGCCAGCAGCTTAGGGGCAGTCAATGAGCAGTTCTTC
TRBV5-1,TRBJ1-1,NA,TRBD1,CASSLARGQTEAFF,TGCGCCAGCAGCTTGGCCAGGGGGCAGACTGAAGCTTTCTTT
TRBV19,TRBJ2-7,NA,NA,CASSIVPYEQYF,TGTGCCAGTAGTATAGTCCCGTACGAGCAGTACTTC
TRBV7-2,TRBJ2-2,NA,TRBD2,CASGRLAAGELFF,TGTGCCAGCGGACGACTAGCGGCCGGGGAGCTGTTTTTT
TRBV10-1,TRBJ1-1,NA,TRBD1,CASSERPRGTEAFF,TGCGCCAGCAGTGAAAGGCCCAGGGGGACTGAAGCTTTCTTT
TRBV9,TRBJ1-6,NA,TRBD1,CASSVRSGGDSPLHF,TGTGCCAGCAGCGTACGATCAGGGGGCGATTCACCCCTCCACTTT
TRBV10-2,TRBJ2-7,NA,NA,CASRELGDRNPYEQYF,TGCGCCAGCCGGGAGTTAGGGGACAGAAATCCCTACGAGCAGTACTTC
TRBV6-8,TRBJ1-2,NA,NA,CARTAGREPCYRDPVYGYTF,TGTGCCAGAACGGCGGGTCGAGAACCCTGTTACAGGGACCCGGTCTATGGCTACACCTTC
TRBV2,TRBJ2-5,once,TRBD2,CASRGQARAGGETQYF,TGTGCCAGCAGGGGACAGGCCCGAGCGGGAGGGGAGACCCAGTACTTC
TRBV19,TRBJ1-5,NA,NA,CASSILGDNQPQHF,TGTGCCAGTAGTATCTTAGGGGACAATCAGCCCCAGCATTTT
TRBV10-2,TRBJ2-6,few,TRBD1,CASSEGQGLKGANVLTF,TGCGCCAGCAGTGAGGGACAGGGGTTAAAGGGGGCCAACGTCCTGACTTTC
TRBV27,TRBJ2-7,NA,NA,CASGQLGLASYEQYF,TGTGCCAGCGGCCAATTGGGGCTAGCGTCCTACGAGCAGTACTTC